The 14 T cell receptor beta chains reported below all come from one sample, sequenced in a study of early T cells in non-severe SARS-CoV-2 infection. One entry per CDR3 protein results from TCRdb running MiXCR on the 5' RACE reads. The profile shows 70,000 to 90,000 distinct CDR3 sequences, about 15% of them singletons. Source material: whole blood. Source of these receptors: an adult who was a healthcare worker with PCR-confirmed SARS-CoV-2 infection or an uninfected control (not recorded which).

This clonotype showed up many times. V is TRBV29-1 and J is TRBJ2-7, with D possibly being TRBD2 (6 bases). Trimming pared 3 bases from V and 5 bases from J, leaving 8 bases between. The CDR3 sequence is 11 residues long. Germline V gene data show CDR1 as SQVTM and CDR2 as ANQGSEA. As DNA, the CDR3 is TGCAGCGTTGAGTCGGGGGACGAGCAGTACTTC. It specifies CSVESGDEQYF.

This clonotype was observed many times. The chain carries TRBV7-8 and TRBJ1-1; D call uncertain. Germline CDR1 and CDR2: SGHVS and FQNEAQ. The CDR3 runs to 13 residues. Trimming cost V 3 bases and J 3 bases, with 8 bases left between them. CDR3 sequence: CASSFQQDTEAFF. In nucleotides, the CDR3 is TGTGCCAGCAGCTTCCAGCAGGACACTGAAGCTTTCTTT.

The CDR3 DNA is TGCAGTGCTTGCCGGCAGGTTTTTAACACTGAAGCTTTCTTT. It translates to CSACRQVFNTEAFF. This sequence joins TRBV20-1 and TRBJ1-1; no clear D gene. Trimming pared 5 bases from V and 2 bases from J, leaving 15 bases between. The CDR3 runs to 14 residues. Per the germline V gene, CDR1 is DFQATT and CDR2 is SNEGSKA (reference sequence).

This clonotype showed up just a few times. This rearrangement joins TRBV4-3 to TRBJ2-7; D ambiguous. CDR1 is LGHNA and CDR2 is YSLEER in the germline V gene. The CDR3 length is 13 residues. V was shortened by 0 bases and J by 6 bases, with 9 bases between the two germline ends. CDR3 nucleotides: TGCGCCAGCAGCCAAGAGACGGAAGGCGAGCAGTACTTC. Its protein is CASSQETEGEQYF.

The chain couples TRBV7-2 to TRBJ2-5; D tentatively reads TRBD1 or TRBD2 (7 bases each). The CDR3 totals 11 residues. The V end lost 11 bases, the J end lost 5 bases, and 12 bases lay between the germline ends. The germline gives CDR1 SGHTA, CDR2 FQGNSA. The CDR3 nucleotides read TGTGCCGGGGGAGGGGGCGAGACCCAGTACTTC. The encoded protein is CAGGGGETQYF.

The J gene is TRBJ2-2, the V gene TRBV20-1, with TRBD2 identical over 13 bases. CDR3 length: 15 residues. V shed 5 bases, J shed 3 bases, and the junction held 3 bases outside the gene matches. Germline V CDR1 and CDR2: DFQATT, SNEGSKA (reference sequence). The chain's CDR3 is CSARGLAGYTGELFF. DNA of the CDR3: TGCAGTGCTCGGGGACTAGCGGGGTACACCGGGGAGCTGTTTTTT.

The CDR3 loop reads CASTIFPGTGGHQPQHF. The CDR3 DNA sequence: TGTGCCAGCACCATATTCCCGGGGACAGGGGGACATCAGCCCCAGCATTTT. The gene calls are TRBV12-3 or TRBV12-4 and TRBJ1-5; TRBD1 agrees at 11 bases. Trimming took 7 bases from V and 5 from J; bases not matched to a gene: 13. The CDR3 extends over 17 amino acids.

The chain joins TRBV28 to TRBJ2-7, with D perhaps TRBD1 (5 bases). There are 11 residues in the CDR3. From germline, CDR1 is MDHEN and CDR2 SYDVKM. The V gene lost 10 bases and the J gene lost 1 base, with 8 bases spanning the gap. The CDR3 nucleotides read TGTGCCACCAGGGTTTCCTACGAGCAGTACTTC. It encodes CATRVSYEQYF. Full variable domain (remainder filled in from reference TRBV28 and TRBJ2-7): DVKVTQSSRYLVKRTGEKVFLECVQDMDHENMFWYRQDPGLGLRLIYFSYDVKMKEKGDIPEGYSVSREKKERFSLILESASTNQTSMYLCATRVSYEQYFGPGTRLTVT.

This clonotype has only a few counts. The chain links TRBV4-1 to TRBJ2-7, with TRBD2 matching 10 bases. This CDR3 is 15 amino acids long. V lost 1 base and J lost 2; bases outside the gene matches: 2. In germline, CDR1 is MGHRA, CDR2 YSYEKL. CDR3 amino acids: CASSQAAGGAYEQYF. In DNA, the CDR3 is TGCGCCAGCAGCCAAGCAGCGGGAGGGGCCTACGAGCAGTACTTC.

The rearrangement joins TRBV7-9 to TRBJ2-7; 9 bases map to TRBD2. V lost 5 bases, J lost 5 bases, and 7 bases stayed unmatched. Germline V lookup: CDR1 SEHNR, CDR2 FQNEAQ (reference sequence). CDR3 length equals 14 residues. The CDR3 DNA is TGTGCCAGCAGCCCCCATGCTAGCGGGAACGAGCAGTACTTC. Translated: CASSPHASGNEQYF.

The CDR3, as DNA: TGTGCCAGCAGCCGGGGACAGGGGTACAATGAGCAGTTCTTC. Translated, it gives CASSRGQGYNEQFF. The chain combines TRBV12-3 or TRBV12-4 with TRBJ2-1; TRBD1 matches 10 bases. V lost 6 bases and J lost 4; bases outside the gene matches: 3. The CDR3 runs to 14 residues.

The chain employs TRBV5-1 and TRBJ2-3; D remains unclear. The CDR3 runs 13 residues. V lost 5 bases and J 5 bases, leaving 12 bases between the germline ends. Germline lookup yields CDR1 SGHRS and CDR2 YFSETQ. CDR3 protein: CASRSNFQDTQYF. CDR3 coding DNA: TGCGCCAGCAGATCAAATTTCCAAGATACGCAGTATTTT.

This clonotype was seen a few times. The chain is built from TRBV4-3 and TRBJ2-2; D may be TRBD2 (6 bases). The V gene's germline CDR1 is LGHNA and CDR2 YSLEER. Trimming shortened V by 5 bases and J by 0 bases, and 10 bases separated the two germline ends. The CDR3 loop spans 15 amino acids. CDR3 DNA: TGCGCCAGCAGCGGGGCGGGACCGAACACCGGGGAGCTGTTTTTT. It encodes CASSGAGPNTGELFF.

In this sample, this clonotype turned up many times. This chain connects TRBV9 to TRBJ2-1, with a tentative D call TRBD2 (7 bases). Trimming took off 0 bases at V and 3 bases at J, with 10 bases between the two ends. Looked up from germline, CDR1 is SGDLS and CDR2 is YYNGEE. This CDR3 is 15 amino acids long. The CDR3 sequence is CASSVEGEGYNEQFF. DNA for the CDR3: TGTGCCAGCAGCGTAGAGGGGGAGGGCTACAATGAGCAGTTCTTC.